What follows describes a single T cell receptor (beta chain). The data stem from a study of blood T cell repertoires in COVID-19. Looking at the study overall: From the United States, Italy and Spain came samples of acute and convalescent COVID-19. Nucleic acid was either cDNA or gDNA, and it came from T cells, B-cell-depleted T cells, or PBMCs.

Germline values: CDR1 MNHEY, CDR2 SMNVEV (reference sequence). The CDR3 extends over 15 amino acids. V was cut by 5 bases and J by 4 bases, with 15 bases left in between. The protocol was immunoSEQ multiplex PCR, while the TCRdb copy is restricted to in-frame clones and leaves out a portion. The sample yields roughly 150,000 clones, around 84% seen once. The receptor was derived from a human donor in a cohort sampled during active COVID-19. Sequenced sample: peripheral blood. The V gene is TRBV27, the J gene TRBJ2-1; D is ambiguous. CDR3 sequence reads: CASSLNPHIYNEQFF. The CDR3 nucleotides are TGTGCCAGCAGTCTCAACCCCCACATATACAATGAGCAGTTCTTC.